This record concerns one TCR beta chain sequence. Trimming at V came to 5 bases and at J to 9 bases, leaving 16 bases not matched to a gene. CDR1 SQVTM and CDR2 ANQGSEA come from the germline V gene. CDR3 length: 16 amino acids. TCRdb processed the RACE reads anew with MiXCR; each CDR3 protein has one entry. The profile covers around 85,000 distinct CDR3 sequences, with 10% to 15% appearing a single time and 5.7% taken by the ten largest. Time point defined: patch test 3, about 24 weeks after DPC sensitization. Sample treatment: therapeutic diphenylcyclopropenone sensitization with weekly scalp DPC. The data belong to a study of human T cells and chemical hapten exposure. At the level of the study: Per-sample variation in TCR yield stemmed mainly from small pooled library volume differences.

The chain carries TRBV29-1 and TRBJ2-1; 10 bases line up with TRBD2. The sequence was obtained from a woman in her 50s with alopecia areata. Some clones in this sample may be carry-over from other donors' samples. The material was whole blood, obtained in connection with sensitization to the hapten diphenylcyclopropenone (DPC). CDR3 coding DNA: TGCAGCGTTTCGAGGGGTCGAGCGGGAGGGCCTGGTGAGCAGTTCTTC. Encoded protein: CSVSRGRAGGPGEQFF.